Reported below is one T cell receptor beta chain. The antigen it recognizes is unknown. No much larger clonotype is one base removed from it; base qualities were not supplied. TCRbeta CDR3 regions were amplified from genomic DNA by means of the immunoSEQ Assay, a bias-controlled multiplex PCR. Turning to the authors' computational methods: The number of nucleated cells in each sample was estimated by amplification of reference gene primers within the assay. To quantify the absolute abundance of each unique TCRbeta CDR3 rearrangement, sequence reads were collapsed and filtered. For each sample, productive Simpson clonality was calculated by taking the square root of Simpson's diversity index across productive rearrangements. Not all clones reach the TCRdb copy of this immuneACCESS table, which keeps in-frame sequences only. Checked studies attribute under half of the gap to unresolved V genes and leave the rest unexplained. V and J calls and clone size follow that table, whereas D and trimming were derived from the DNA. In this sample the table shows around 400,000 clones, about 89% of which occur a single time. In total, the top ten clones hold 8.5% to 12% of the sample.

The sample originates from a study of blood T cell repertoires in COVID-19 (TCRdb year 2020). About the study as a whole: Collaborator samples came from the United States, Italy and Spain and covered acute and convalescent phases of COVID-19. Samples came from the ongoing ImmuneRACE study (first 160 participants) plus 1,254 subjects from 6 global collaborators. The repertoires were released in a freely available public database intended as a resource for research on the immune response to SARS-CoV-2. Deeply sampled blood TCRbeta repertoires from subjects exposed to, actively infected with, or recovered from COVID-19 were included in the dataset. Sample metadata almost always included a de-identified subject ID, COVID-19 status, age in years and sex. The prospective study material was composed of cDNA or gDNA derived from T cells, B-cell-depleted T cells, or PBMCs. HLA class I and class II types, where available, came from metadata supplied by the sample provider rather than from assay-based typing. The full study reports these points: How much clinical and demographic metadata was included differed by source and by participant, and the metadata was provided uncurated.

In Seattle, one collaborating source enrolled patients while the infection was active and tracked those patients longitudinally over the course of disease. Collaborating institutions collected whole blood in K2EDTA tubes following their own protocols. For TCRbeta analysis, collaborators shipped samples in one of three forms: frozen whole blood, isolated PBMCs, or DNA extracted from either of those sample types. The sample consisted of peripheral blood. The sequence was collected from a woman aged 25 to 45 with COVID-19, enrolled during active disease.

The DNA sequence reads TGTGCCAGCAGCCAGACATGGGAGGGGGAGCTGTTTTTT. Its translation is CASSQTWEGELFF. The rearrangement joined TRBV7-6 to TRBJ2-2, with a weak D call of TRBD2 (5 bases match). V and J are truncated by 5 bases and 8 bases respectively, leaving an intervening sequence of 12 bases. As encoded in the germline V gene, CDR1 is SGHVS while CDR2 is FNYEAQ. From cysteine to phenylalanine, the CDR3 is 13 amino acids long. Left in the record is the CDR3 DNA by itself, 39 bases read in frame from the first base.